This paragraph covers one T cell receptor beta chain sequence. Reverse transcription of roughly 0.5 to 1 ug RNA was performed with random hexamers. Amplification of TCR beta CDR3 by immunoSEQ multiplex PCR spanned 54 Vbeta and 13 Jbeta. MiXCR, applied by TCRdb to the immunoSEQ multiplex PCR reads, yields one record per CDR3 protein. The sample lists roughly 220,000 distinct CDR3 sequences, 94% occurring once. The CDR3 length is 13 residues. Germline lookup yields CDR1 MNHEY and CDR2 SVGEGT. V gave up 8 bases and J gave up 5 bases, with 16 bases separating them. This sample was taken from a study of CD8 T cells in Susac syndrome. About the research overall: Blood was drawn from patients with Susac syndrome. At that point, they were therapy-naive, on corticosteroids, or on intravenous immunoglobulin alone.

The Susac syndrome patients fit the recently defined diagnostic criteria for definite or probable disease. FACS enriched CD8+ TEMRA cells, while bulk CD8+ and CD4+ were negatively isolated. The sequence was obtained from a human donor with Susac syndrome. Specimen: CD4+ T cells from PBMCs. The rearrangement uses TRBV6-2 or TRBV6-3 and TRBJ2-7; D may match TRBD1 or TRBD2 (5 bases each). The CDR3 loop reads CASLGPPRHEQYF. CDR3 DNA: TGTGCCAGCTTGGGACCCCCCCGCCACGAGCAGTACTTC.